This T cell receptor (beta chain) derives from a study of blood T cell repertoires in COVID-19. The overall study: Acute and convalescent COVID-19 samples came from the United States, Italy and Spain. From T cells, B-cell-depleted T cells, or PBMCs came the material, which was cDNA or gDNA.

Produced via immunoSEQ multiplex PCR; TCRdb's table is partial and in-frame only. Of about 260,000 clones in the sample, under 90% are singletons; the top ten hold approximately 4%. This clone was picked up a small number of times. Germline V gives CDR1 LNHDA, CDR2 SQIVND (reference sequence). J was trimmed by 4 bases and V by 5 bases; bases with no gene match: 7. This CDR3 is 14 amino acids long. Material for sequencing was PBMCs or T cells enriched from blood (not recorded which). The chain joins TRBV19 to TRBJ1-2; 7 nucleotides match TRBD1. This TCR was sampled from a young man with acute COVID-19. The chain's CDR3 is CASSLYGTVYGYTF. In DNA, the CDR3 is TGTGCCAGTAGTCTTTACGGGACAGTCTATGGCTACACCTTC.